The 19 T cell receptor beta chains below come from one sample, sequenced in a study of cytomegalovirus exposure and HLA in healthy donors. With 60 Vbeta and 13 Jbeta primers, the PCR was carried out. Clones were read by immunoSEQ multiplex PCR, and TCRdb kept only the in-frame ones, dropping some. The data show 80,000 to 100,000 clones, with about 80% seen just once and about 3.1% held by the top ten. The specimen sequenced was PBMCs. These receptors were obtained from a male donor in good health and CMV-seropositive.

V is TRBV4-1 and J is TRBJ2-7, with 7 bases that match TRBD2. Trimming removed 4 bases from V and 2 bases from J; junction bases left unmatched: 5. The CDR3 covers 14 residues. The germline V gene has CDR1 MGHRA and CDR2 YSYEKL. CDR3 in DNA: TGCGCCAGCAGCCCGGTGGGGGGGGCCTACGAGCAGTACTTC. Residues: CASSPVGGAYEQYF.

The rearrangement uses TRBV27 and TRBJ1-4, with D perhaps matching TRBD1 (6 bases). The CDR3 runs to 16 residues. Trimming pared 5 bases from V and 7 bases from J, leaving 20 bases between. Germline V CDR1 and CDR2: MNHEY, SMNVEV (reference sequence). The CDR3 protein is CASSPRSQGRGEKLFF. The DNA for the CDR3 is TGTGCCAGCAGTCCCCGTTCACAGGGACGTGGTGAAAAACTGTTTTTT.

The gene calls are TRBV11-2 and TRBJ1-5; 8 bases align to TRBD1. The germline gives CDR1 SGHAT, CDR2 FQNNGV. V lost 5 bases, J lost 4 bases, and 4 bases stayed unmatched. The CDR3 spans 14 residues. DNA of the CDR3: TGTGCCAGCAGCCTGGACAGGGTTAATCAGCCCCAGCATTTT. This encodes CASSLDRVNQPQHF.

This clone was seen only a few times. The chain employs TRBV7-3 and TRBJ1-1; D gene uncertain. The CDR3 extends over 13 amino acids. V lost 2 bases, J lost 7 bases, and 11 bases lay in between. Germline V gives CDR1 SGHTA, CDR2 FQGTGA. The CDR3 region is CASSLSAQNEAFF. As DNA, the CDR3 is TGTGCCAGCAGCTTATCTGCCCAGAATGAAGCTTTCTTT.

This chain connects TRBV5-1 to TRBJ2-7, with 14 positions matching TRBD2. The CDR3 totals 16 residues. Germline lookup yields CDR1 SGHRS and CDR2 YFSETQ. V lost 3 bases and J lost 1; bases outside the gene matches: 3. Here the CDR3 reads CASSSGTSGGSYEQYF. CDR3 nucleotide sequence: TGCGCCAGCAGCTCCGGGACTAGCGGGGGTTCCTACGAGCAGTACTTC.

This clone has a single count. This rearrangement joins TRBV7-2 to TRBJ1-1; D not resolved. CDR1 SGHTA and CDR2 FQGNSA come from the germline V gene. CDR3 length equals 14 residues. Trimming shortened V by 1 base and J by 5 bases, and 11 bases separated the two germline ends. The CDR3 coding sequence is TGTGCCAGCAGCTTAGTGCCAGGAGGTACTGAAGCTTTCTTT. This encodes CASSLVPGGTEAFF.

The chain carries TRBV5-1 and TRBJ1-2, with 11 bases fitting TRBD1. V trimming: 4 bases; J trimming: 4 bases; junction bases outside the gene matches: 3. The CDR3 spans 14 residues. The germline V gene encodes CDR1 SGHRS and CDR2 YFSETQ. The CDR3 coding sequence is TGCGCCAGCAGCAGTGGGACAGGGGGCTATGGCTACACCTTC. It is translated as CASSSGTGGYGYTF.

This clone was picked up one time. The J gene is TRBJ2-7, the V gene TRBV7-2, with TRBD1 matching 7 bases. With 2 bases clipped from V and 4 bases from J, the junction kept 5 bases outside the gene matches. The CDR3 sequence is 14 residues long. The germline gives CDR1 SGHTA, CDR2 FQGNSA. CDR3 coding DNA: TGTGCCAGCAGCTTAACCGGGACAGAGTACGAGCAGTACTTC. Amino acids: CASSLTGTEYEQYF.

This clone was detected a few times. V gene TRBV5-1 combines with J gene TRBJ1-1, with D hard to call. V lost 0 bases and J lost 8, with 11 bases in between. Germline V lookup: CDR1 SGHRS, CDR2 YFSETQ. The CDR3 sequence is 13 residues long. In nucleotides, the CDR3 is TGCGCCAGCAGCTTGGATTATGGGAGCGAAGCTTTCTTT. Protein sequence: CASSLDYGSEAFF.

This clone was recorded only once. This chain joins TRBV30 and TRBJ2-1, with 8 bases fitting TRBD2. The CDR3 has 14 amino acids. The V gene end was trimmed by 2 bases and the J gene end by 5 bases; junction bases not matched to a gene: 5. The germline gives CDR1 GTSNPN, CDR2 SVGIG (reference sequence). CDR3 region: CAWSSGGANNEQFF. In nucleotides, the CDR3 is TGTGCCTGGAGTAGCGGGGGAGCGAACAATGAGCAGTTCTTC. The entire variable domain, with the rest obtained from reference TRBV30 and TRBJ2-1, is as follows: SQTIHQWPATLVQPVGSPLSLECTVEGTSNPNLYWYRQAAGRGLQLLFYSVGIGQISSEVPQNLSASRPQDRQFILSSKKLLLSDSGFYLCAWSSGGANNEQFFGPGTRLTVL.

The genes are TRBV9 and TRBJ2-1, with D possibly matching TRBD2 (7 bases). The germline CDR1 and CDR2 sequences are SGDLS and YYNGEE. Trimming removed 2 bases from V and 6 bases from J, with 15 bases in between. The CDR3 contains 15 residues. Written as DNA, the CDR3 is TGTGCCAGCAGCGTTAAAGGGAGGGGGGGCAATGAGCAGTTCTTC. It is translated as CASSVKGRGGNEQFF.

The rearrangement links TRBV30 to TRBJ1-1, with D tentatively TRBD1 (5 bases). Trimming took 0 bases from V and 4 from J, leaving 9 bases between them. CDR1 and CDR2 (germline): GTSNPN, SVGIG (reference sequence). CDR3 length: 13 residues. The CDR3 loop reads CAWSVQEATEAFF. The CDR3 coding sequence is TGTGCCTGGAGTGTACAGGAAGCCACTGAAGCTTTCTTT.

The chain has TRBV9 and TRBJ2-5; a weak D match, TRBD1 (6 bases). In germline, CDR1 is SGDLS, CDR2 YYNGEE. The V and J ends lost 0 bases and 4 bases respectively, with 7 bases between them. There are 13 residues in the CDR3. The CDR3 protein is CASSVEGGETQYF. CDR3 nucleotides: TGTGCCAGCAGCGTAGAAGGGGGAGAGACCCAGTACTTC.

V gene TRBV5-6 combines with J gene TRBJ2-2, with TRBD1 matching over 9 bases. Germline V lookup: CDR1 SGHDT, CDR2 YYEEEE. The CDR3 runs 16 residues. V lost 2 bases, J lost 6 bases, and 8 bases stayed unmatched. CDR3: CASSFLGQGVPGELFF. In DNA, the CDR3 is TGTGCCAGCAGCTTTCTGGGACAGGGTGTTCCCGGGGAGCTGTTTTTT.

This chain connects TRBV5-6 to TRBJ1-5; TRBD1 agrees at 7 bases. This CDR3 has 14 amino acids. Germline V gene data show CDR1 as SGHDT and CDR2 as YYEEEE. Trimming took 2 bases from V and 7 from J; bases not matched to a gene: 6. The CDR3 spells CASSFGTAVQPQHF. CDR3 in DNA: TGTGCCAGCAGCTTCGGGACAGCCGTCCAGCCCCAGCATTTT.

The V and J genes are TRBV4-3 and TRBJ2-5; D is unclear. Germline assignment: CDR1 LGHNA and CDR2 YSLEER. This CDR3 is 16 amino acids long. Trimming shortened V by 0 bases and J by 4 bases, and 15 bases separated the two germline ends. The CDR3 DNA is TGCGCCAGCAGCCAAGAATTGTCGGCTAGAAGAGAGACCCAGTACTTC. Amino acids: CASSQELSARRETQYF.

V is TRBV29-1 and J is TRBJ2-7; 7 nucleotides align to TRBD1. Germline lookup yields CDR1 SQVTM and CDR2 ANQGSEA. V was clipped by 7 bases and J by 2 bases; unmatched bases: 8. The CDR3 extends over 13 amino acids. The CDR3: CSASQGLAYEQYF. CDR3 nucleotide sequence: TGCAGCGCCTCACAGGGGTTGGCCTACGAGCAGTACTTC.

V gene TRBV4-2 combines with J gene TRBJ2-7, with D maybe TRBD2 (6 bases). The CDR3 consists of 15 residues. V lost 1 base to trimming and J lost 7 bases, with 17 bases between them. CDR1 and CDR2 from the germline V gene are LGHNA and YNFKEQ. The CDR3 coding sequence is TGTGCCAGCAGCCAAGGCGGGGCCCTTAGGAGAGAGCAGTACTTC. Protein: CASSQGGALRREQYF.

This sequence joins TRBV30 and TRBJ1-2; TRBD1 might be the D (6 bases). CDR1 is GTSNPN and CDR2 is SVGIG in the germline V gene (reference sequence). The CDR3 covers 11 residues. V lost 2 bases and J lost 7, with 8 bases in between. CDR3 coding DNA: TGTGCCTGGAGTTTGGGGGCTGGCTACACCTTC. The encoded protein is CAWSLGAGYTF.